Following are 21 T cell receptor beta chains from one sample sequenced in a study of blood T cell repertoires in COVID-19. Clones were read by immunoSEQ multiplex PCR, and TCRdb kept only the in-frame ones, dropping some. The profile covers 300,000 to 400,000 clones, with roughly nine tenths appearing a single time and roughly 1% taken by the ten largest. The sequencing input was PBMCs or T cells enriched from blood (not recorded which). The receptors were sampled from a man in his late teens or twenties who had recovered from COVID-19.

The rearrangement links TRBV6-5 to TRBJ2-2, with D tentatively TRBD2 (5 bases). The CDR3 contains 14 residues. Trimming left V 8 bases short and J 3 bases short, with 13 bases between. In germline, CDR1 is MNHEY, CDR2 SVGAGI. As DNA, the CDR3 is TGTGCCAGCGCGCGGGTCTGGGACACCGGGGAGCTGTTTTTT. Translation gives CASARVWDTGELFF.

The V and J genes are TRBV7-9 and TRBJ2-3; 10 positions agree with TRBD2. CDR1 is SEHNR, CDR2 FQNEAQ, per germline (reference sequence). V gave up 7 bases and J gave up 5 bases; unmatched junction bases: 12. CDR3 length equals 16 residues. The CDR3 DNA reads as TGTGCCAGCATCTTGGGGGGACTAGCGTTCGGAGATACGCAGTATTTT. It yields the protein CASILGGLAFGDTQYF.

This chain uses TRBV11-3 with TRBJ2-3; 10 nucleotides match TRBD2. V shed 8 bases, J shed 3 bases, and the junction held 5 bases outside the gene matches. Germline V CDR1 and CDR2: SGHNT, YENEEA. The CDR3 totals 14 residues. The CDR3 loop is CASRGLAATDTQYF. The CDR3, as DNA: TGTGCCAGCCGTGGACTAGCGGCTACAGATACGCAGTATTTT.

This rearrangement joins TRBV5-1 to TRBJ2-2; D might be TRBD1 (5 bases). The CDR3 has 15 residues. The V gene's germline CDR1 is SGHRS and CDR2 YFSETQ. Trimming took off 1 base at V and 3 bases at J, with 10 bases between the two ends. CDR3 sequence (DNA): TGCGCCAGCAGCTTGCAGGGTTGGGACACCGGGGAGCTGTTTTTT. As protein: CASSLQGWDTGELFF. Filled out from reference TRBV5-1 and TRBJ2-2, the complete variable domain reads KAGVTQTPRYLIKTRGQQVTLSCSPISGHRSVSWYQQTPGQGLQFLFEYFSETQRNKGNFPGRFSGRQFSNSRSEMNVSTLELGDSALYLCASSLQGWDTGELFFGEGSRLTVL.

The rearrangement uses TRBV6-5 and TRBJ1-5, with D perhaps matching TRBD1 (6 bases). V was shortened by 7 bases and J by 3 bases, with 13 bases between the two germline ends. CDR3 size: 14 residues. Germline-derived CDR1 and CDR2 are MNHEY and SVGAGI. Here the CDR3 reads CASNQQGSNQPQHF. CDR3 DNA sequence: TGTGCCAGCAATCAACAGGGATCCAATCAGCCCCAGCATTTT.

The genes are TRBV6-2 or TRBV6-3 and TRBJ1-2, with unresolved D. Germline V CDR1 and CDR2: MNHEY, SVGEGT. CDR3 length: 13 residues. V dropped 0 bases and J dropped 5 bases, with 7 bases sitting between them. For the CDR3, the DNA is TGTGCCAGCAGTTACTCTACAGCATATGGCTACACCTTC. This encodes CASSYSTAYGYTF.

This clone appeared once. The chain combines TRBV28 with TRBJ2-1; 8 nucleotides align to TRBD2. This CDR3 contains 14 residues. Germline CDR1 reads MDHEN; CDR2 reads SYDVKM. Losses at the gene ends were 9 bases for V and 5 bases for J; bases not matched to a gene: 9. CDR3 bases: TGTGCCAGTATAACTAGCGGTCGAGACAATGAGCAGTTCTTC. Residues: CASITSGRDNEQFF.

The gene calls are TRBV7-3 and TRBJ2-3, with D perhaps TRBD2 (6 bases). The V end lost 4 bases, the J end lost 0 bases, and 14 bases lay between the germline ends. The CDR3 sequence is 16 residues long. CDR1 is SGHTA, CDR2 FQGTGA, per germline. CDR3 region: CASSSYSRGSTDTQYF. CDR3 DNA: TGTGCCAGCAGCTCGTATAGCCGGGGGAGCACAGATACGCAGTATTTT.

The chain joins TRBV7-3 to TRBJ2-7; 11 positions agree with TRBD2. The CDR3 length is 16 residues. The germline gives CDR1 SGHTA, CDR2 FQGTGA. V dropped 10 bases and J dropped 0; count of bases not matched to a gene: 11. The CDR3 sequence: CATHGGLADNSYEQYF. The CDR3 nucleotides read TGTGCCACCCATGGGGGACTAGCGGACAACTCCTACGAGCAGTACTTC.

V is TRBV7-9 and J is TRBJ2-7; a possible D gene is TRBD1 (5 bases). Germline V lookup: CDR1 SEHNR, CDR2 FQNEAQ (reference sequence). The CDR3 has 12 residues. With 3 bases removed from V and 3 bases from J, the gap between germline ends came to 6 bases. The DNA of the CDR3 is TGTGCCAGCAGCTTTGACAGCTACGAGCAGTACTTC. It translates to CASSFDSYEQYF.

The chain combines TRBV4-1 with TRBJ1-1, with TRBD1 matching over 7 bases. J gave up 5 bases and V 2 bases, and 23 bases lay outside the gene matches. Germline V CDR1 and CDR2: MGHRA, YSYEKL. The CDR3 is made up of 20 amino acids. CDR3 loop: CASSQFLTVRDRKGRTEAFF. As DNA, the CDR3 is TGCGCCAGCAGCCAATTCTTAACGGTTAGGGACAGAAAAGGAAGGACTGAAGCTTTCTTT.

This chain uses TRBV7-2 with TRBJ2-3; TRBD2 matches at 9 bases. Germline V CDR1 and CDR2: SGHTA, FQGNSA. CDR3 size: 19 residues. After removal of 3 bases from V and 5 bases from J, the junction contained 18 bases not matched to a gene. DNA for the CDR3: TGTGCCAGCAGCTTTCCTTTAGCGGGAGCGCGTCGAGGAGTAGATACGCAGTATTTT. It yields the protein CASSFPLAGARRGVDTQYF.

The V gene is TRBV9, the J gene TRBJ2-2; 7 nucleotides agree with TRBD2. CDR3 length: 14 residues. Germline-derived CDR1 and CDR2 are SGDLS and YYNGEE. V shed 0 bases, J shed 4 bases, and the junction held 0 bases outside the gene matches. The CDR3 DNA follows: TGTGCCAGCAGCGTAGCGGGGGGCACCGGGGAGCTGTTTTTT. Translating gives CASSVAGGTGELFF.

This clone was seen more than once but under ten times. The V call is TRBV4-1, the J call TRBJ1-2; D gene uncertain. The ends were cut back, 4 bases at V and 4 bases at J, with 16 bases in the middle. CDR1 MGHRA and CDR2 YSYEKL come from the germline V gene. The CDR3 runs to 15 residues. The CDR3 loop reads CASSPYDEGLYGYTF. CDR3 DNA sequence: TGCGCCAGCAGCCCTTACGACGAGGGCCTCTATGGCTACACCTTC.

The chain has TRBV5-1 and TRBJ2-7, with TRBD2 matching 7 bases. Germline assignment: CDR1 SGHRS and CDR2 YFSETQ. V lost 0 bases and J lost 2; bases outside the gene matches: 14. The CDR3 has 18 amino acids. In nucleotides, the CDR3 is TGCGCCAGCAGCTTGGAGCGCAGAGCAGCGGGGAATCCCTACGAGCAGTACTTC. Encoded protein: CASSLERRAAGNPYEQYF.

The V call is TRBV30, the J call TRBJ1-2; D is undetermined. V dropped 0 bases and J dropped 10 bases, with 18 bases sitting between them. The CDR3 consists of 14 residues. Germline assignment: CDR1 GTSNPN and CDR2 SVGIG (reference sequence). The CDR3 nucleotides are TGTGCCTGGAGTGTAGCTTATTTGAGAGGCGACTACACCTTC. It yields the protein CAWSVAYLRGDYTF.

The V and J genes are TRBV28 and TRBJ1-2; TRBD1 matches 8 bases. The V gene end was trimmed by 0 bases and the J gene end by 7 bases; junction bases not matched to a gene: 7. The CDR3 has 15 amino acids. Germline-derived CDR1 and CDR2 are MDHEN and SYDVKM. The CDR3 loop reads CASSLWAGGRIGYTF. The CDR3, as DNA: TGTGCCAGCAGTTTATGGGCAGGGGGCAGGATTGGCTACACCTTC.

In DNA form, the CDR3 reads TGTGCCACCAGTGATCAATCACCGCGGGGTGGGGAGGCCAACGTCCTGACTTTC. Protein product: CATSDQSPRGGEANVLTF. The gene calls are TRBV24-1 and TRBJ2-6; a weak D match, TRBD2 (6 bases). Germline V gene sequence: CDR1 KGHDR, CDR2 SFDVKD. V gave up 3 bases and J gave up 6 bases, with 20 bases separating them. The CDR3 totals 18 residues.

This sequence joins TRBV5-6 and TRBJ1-2; 9 nucleotides align to TRBD1. This CDR3 is 17 amino acids long. J lost 3 bases, V lost 4 bases, and 13 bases had no gene match. Germline loops: CDR1 SGHDT, CDR2 YYEEEE. The CDR3 is CASSHLFHDRGDYGYTF. In nucleotides, the CDR3 is TGTGCCAGCAGCCACCTGTTCCACGACAGGGGGGACTATGGCTACACCTTC.

V is TRBV25-1 and J is TRBJ1-3, with a tentative D call TRBD1 (5 bases). This CDR3 has 15 amino acids. V lost 5 bases and J 0 bases, leaving 11 bases between the germline ends. CDR1 MGHDK and CDR2 SYGVNS come from the germline V gene. CDR3 nucleotides: TGTGCCAGCAGTCCCCGACAGATCTCTGGAAACACCATATATTTT. Protein: CASSPRQISGNTIYF.

The V gene is TRBV5-1, the J gene TRBJ2-1, with D possibly matching TRBD2 (6 bases). The germline V gene encodes CDR1 SGHRS and CDR2 YFSETQ. This CDR3 contains 13 residues. V lost 0 bases, J lost 7 bases, and 8 bases lay in between. The CDR3 loop reads CASSLGRGNEQFF. The CDR3 DNA reads TGCGCCAGCAGCTTGGGACGGGGGAATGAGCAGTTCTTC.